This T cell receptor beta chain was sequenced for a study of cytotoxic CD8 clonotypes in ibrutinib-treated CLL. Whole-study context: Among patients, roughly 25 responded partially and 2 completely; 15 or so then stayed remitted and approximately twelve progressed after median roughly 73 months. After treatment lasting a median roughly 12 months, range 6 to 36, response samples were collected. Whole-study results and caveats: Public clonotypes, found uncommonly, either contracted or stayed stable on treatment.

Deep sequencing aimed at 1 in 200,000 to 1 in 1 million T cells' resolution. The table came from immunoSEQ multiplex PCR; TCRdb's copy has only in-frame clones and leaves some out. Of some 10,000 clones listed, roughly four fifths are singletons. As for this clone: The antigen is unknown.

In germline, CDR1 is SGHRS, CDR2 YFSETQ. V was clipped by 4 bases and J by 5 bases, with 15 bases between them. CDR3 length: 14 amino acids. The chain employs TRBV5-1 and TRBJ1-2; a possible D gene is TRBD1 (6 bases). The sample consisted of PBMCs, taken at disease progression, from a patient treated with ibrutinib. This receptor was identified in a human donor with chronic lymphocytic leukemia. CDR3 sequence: CASSQESGEYGYTF. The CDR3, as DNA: TGCGCCAGCAGCCAGGAATCAGGGGAATATGGCTACACCTTC.